One T cell receptor beta chain is described in this entry. The data belong to a study of radiotherapy plus CTLA-4 blockade in lung cancer. About the research overall: An objective response was seen in around 17% of patients, and disease control in roughly 28%.

The CDR3 has 14 amino acids. The V and J ends lost 4 bases and 3 bases, in that order; junction bases with no gene match: 4. In germline, CDR1 is KGHSH, CDR2 LQKENI. Using immunoSEQ multiplex PCR, the repertoire was profiled, and TCRdb retains in-frame clones only, with some absent. The table lists roughly 59,000 clones, approximately 68% of them singletons, with about 8.3% in the top ten. Ipilimumab-mediated CTLA-4 blockade plus focal radiation was given to patients having chemo-refractory metastatic non-small-cell lung cancer. The source material was peripheral blood, sampled from a patient treated with radiotherapy plus ipilimumab. The rearrangement uses TRBV18 and TRBJ2-7; 9 bases agree with TRBD1. This TCR came from a human donor with non-small cell lung cancer whose response to radiotherapy plus ipilimumab could not be evaluated. CDR3 DNA sequence: TGTGCCAGCTCACTGGGACAGGGAATCTACGAGCAGTACTTC. Protein: CASSLGQGIYEQYF.